This T cell receptor beta chain appears in the sequencing data of a study of PD-1 blockade in classical Hodgkin lymphoma (dated by TCRdb to 2020 to 2022). The study in broad terms: Nivolumab dosing was 3 mg/kg intravenously every 2 weeks, continuing until either disease progression or unacceptable toxicity. The study used CyTOF and TCR beta sequencing to define a peripheral blood immune signature of response to PD-1 blockade in classical Hodgkin lymphoma.

Overall study outcomes, separate from this receptor: By C4D1, a significant rise was seen in CD4+ TCR diversity but not in CD8+ TCR diversity (p=0.0027 vs p=0.16), and the rise was most apparent among complete responders (p=0.02). Baseline diversity similar to that of newly diagnosed patients was observed in trial patients achieving complete response, whereas significantly lower diversity was observed in partial responders and progressors. The study was limited to a single clinical trial cohort, and causes of repertoire differences, possibly disease activity or prior therapy, remained undefined. Baseline TCR diversity was reported to be lower in newly diagnosed patients than in healthy donors and to be lower still in relapsed/refractory patients. Diversity was lower in patients who began nivolumab less than 1 year after ASCT, so these patients were left out of later analyses to avoid confounding by immune reconstitution.

The CDR3 runs 15 amino acids, cysteine and phenylalanine included. CDR3 DNA only is kept here, 45 bases in frame from base 1. V is trimmed back by 3 bases and J by 0 bases, and the junction contains 4 bases that no gene match accounts for. As encoded in the germline V gene (reference sequence), CDR1 is LNHDA while CDR2 is SQIVND. Genomic DNA was extracted with the Qiagen DNeasy kit from unsorted PBMCs and from negatively selected CD4+ and CD8+ fractions. Amplification of TCR beta CDR3 regions was done by immunoSEQ multiplex PCR with primers that anneal to V and J segments. A synthetic immune receptor repertoire was used to minimize amplification bias, and remaining bias was computationally removed after sequencing. Turning to the authors' computational methods: Custom Python scripts were used to quantify repertoire diversity as the Shannon entropy index. Unsorted, CD4+ and CD8+ repertoires were examined separately, except in combined analyses, for which CD4+ and CD8+ sequences were merged in silico. Clonal expansion was defined as a frequency increase of at least 2-fold after treatment compared with C1D1, and clones undetected at baseline were assigned a pseudocount of 0.5. Clones with 0 or 1 copy at C1D1 were classified as singleton clones, and clones with 2 or more copies were classified as non-singleton clones. Clones expanded in unsorted samples were labelled as CD4+, CD8+ or unknown by matching protein sequences in sorted samples from the same patient. Wilcoxon tests on paired samples were used to test changes in diversity from C1D1 to C4D1. In TCRdb, the immuneACCESS table is reduced to in-frame sequences with V and J assigned. These tables do not hold every clone; where another copy was compared, an unresolved V gene accounts for under half, and the others remain unexplained. Clone size and V and J calls were adopted from that table, with D and trimming inferred from the DNA. This sample gives 43,000 or so clones in total; approximately 73% of them show up just once. The biggest ten clones account for around 10% of the sample.

In the paper's terms, the time point label means: cycle 1 day 1 (C1D1), immediately before nivolumab initiation. Relapse after autologous stem cell transplantation had occurred in all trial patients, and cohorts A, B and C were distinguished by prior brentuximab vedotin exposure. The trial cohort included 56 patients with relapsed/refractory classical Hodgkin lymphoma, and each patient had a best overall response of complete response, partial response or progressive disease. Trial patients were treated with single-agent nivolumab in the multi-cohort phase II CheckMate 205 trial. An independent review committee assessed best overall response by applying the 2007 International Working Group response criteria. Trial PBMCs were obtained immediately prior to nivolumab initiation (C1D1) and on therapy at cycle 2 day 1 and cycle 4 day 1. Peripheral blood was collected in 8 mL Vacutainer Cell Preparation Tubes, from which PBMCs were isolated by centrifugation and then cryopreserved.

In the case of this clone: Its antigen specificity is not known. The sample holds no much larger clone one base away, and base qualities are not on file.

The source of this sequence is a human donor with classical Hodgkin lymphoma. In this chain, TRBV19 is recombined with TRBJ1-1, and TRBD1 matches 7 of the central bases. Source: peripheral blood mononuclear cells (PBMCs), taken at baseline. The CDR3 has the sequence CASSMVGQLNTEAFF. The nucleotide sequence is TGTGCCAGTAGTATGGTGGGACAGTTGAACACTGAAGCTTTCTTT.